This TCR beta chain was identified during a study of cytomegalovirus exposure and HLA in healthy donors. Study as a whole: In a later analysis, it was reported that the approximately 120 validation repertoires had been produced on the same platform as the 666 repertoires belonging to the first cohort.

The donors were in the approximately 110-subject validation cohort; that cohort was separate from the roughly 680-subject first cohort. As concerns this clone: Its antigen is undetermined.

The V and J ends lost 6 bases and 1 base respectively, with 13 bases between them. This CDR3 has 16 amino acids. Looked up from germline, CDR1 is LNHDA and CDR2 is SQIVND (reference sequence). Findings and limits, study-wide: Among TCR beta chains, those listed as cytomegalovirus-associated numbered over 150. In vitro checks showed that a few CMV-associated chains really do target CMV antigens.

Repertoires were generated with immunoSEQ multiplex PCR, while TCRdb's copy carries only in-frame clones and drops some. The table lists about 360,000 clones, roughly 90% of them singletons. Sequenced material: PBMCs. The rearrangement links TRBV19 to TRBJ1-6, with D maybe TRBD1 (6 bases). The TCR was taken from a woman aged 18-30 years in good health and CMV-seronegative. CDR3 amino acids: CASSIRGKSYNSPLHF. DNA for the CDR3: TGTGCCAGTAGCATAAGGGGGAAATCCTATAATTCACCCCTCCACTTT.